This T cell receptor beta chain appears in the sequencing data of a study of CXCR3-negative and CXCR3-positive naive CD8 T cells. Across the whole study: Approximately 140 million TRB reads were obtained in total, which works out to about 1.5 +/- 0.3 million per library.

The study made its TRB cDNA libraries by 5' RACE, adding UMI labels. With the 5' RACE reads reprocessed, TCRdb shows one record per CDR3 protein and no DNA. The sample features over 150,000 distinct CDR3 sequences, with under 0.5% in its top ten. Remarks on this clonotype: No antigen is known for it.

Findings and limits, study-wide: Comparably high diversity was seen in both naive subsets, and much lower diversity in memory CD8+ cells. Unlike memory cells, which differed, naive CXCR3-negative and CXCR3-positive cells had similar TRBV-TRBJ usage. Naive CXCR3-positive cells had TRB CDR3s more hydrophobic than those of CXCR3-negative naive cells.

Germline V gene lookup returns CDR1 SGHRS and CDR2 YFSETQ. The CDR3 has 16 residues. Naive CD8+ T cells were CD45RO-CCR7+CD27+CD95-. The J gene is TRBJ2-3, the V gene TRBV5-1; the D gene TCRdb calls, TRBD2, cannot be checked with no DNA. The sample was naive CXCR3+ CD8+ T cells from blood. Stated subset: CD45RO-CCR7+CD27+CD95- naive CD8+ T cells expressing CXCR3 (TNR3+). This clonotype was obtained from a human donor in good health. Some clones in this sample may be carry-over from other donors' samples. CDR3 residues: CASSIGTADYTDTQYF.